The subject of this entry is one T cell receptor beta chain. What it recognizes is unknown. PCR employed 60 Vbeta and 13 Jbeta primers. As processed by the authors: A follow-up analysis tallied approximately 85 million unique TCR beta chains, approximately 11 million shared. Libraries were prepared by immunoSEQ multiplex PCR; TCRdb keeps only in-frame clonotypes and omits some of them. V and J calls and clone size are those listed in that table; D and trimming were worked out from the DNA. In the table there are 150,000 to 200,000 clones, 65% to 85% of which are singletons. This sample stems from a study of cytomegalovirus exposure and HLA in healthy donors. Study information: There were 350 to 450 genotyped donors. Of these, 81% fell in the genetic ancestry cluster associated with self-reported Caucasian donors.

Study outcomes and limitations: Several of the most significant clusters appeared, in a later analysis, to be linked to common viral pathogens.

Trimming took off 4 bases at V and 11 bases at J, with 18 bases between the two ends. CDR1 is MNHNS, CDR2 SASEGT, per germline. The CDR3 runs 14 residues. The V and J genes are TRBV6-1 and TRBJ1-5; D is perhaps TRBD1 (5 bases). The clonotype comes from a woman aged 40 to 50 in good health and CMV-seropositive. Sequences were obtained from PBMCs. CDR3 DNA: TGTGCCAGCAGTGCCGGGACCCAAACGGGGGCCCAGCATTTT. Translating gives CASSAGTQTGAQHF.